Described below is a single T cell receptor (beta chain) sequence and its context. The antigen remains undetermined. cDNA serving as the sequencing template came from extracted, reverse transcribed RNA. Profiled with immunoSEQ multiplex PCR; TCRdb holds only in-frame clones, not every one. The sample holds over 150,000 clones; about 53% are singletons and the top ten take 9.5% to 14%. Germline assignment: CDR1 PRHDT and CDR2 FYEKMQ (reference sequence). V shed 5 bases, J shed 8 bases, and the junction held 14 bases outside the gene matches. This CDR3 spans 15 amino acids. This specimen belongs to a study of CD8+ T cells in alopecia areata. Study-level information: Once tofacitinib had been taken for 6 to 18 months, 6 months off drug followed.

Study results and caveats: Sequences from scalp samples also cover resident alphabeta T cells of normal skin.

Treatment reported: oral pan-JAK inhibitor, 5-10 mg twice daily. Peripheral blood, together with lesional scalp punch biopsies, was collected from alopecia areata patients. The V call is TRBV13, the J call TRBJ1-2; 7 bases agree with TRBD1. The receptor was derived from a human donor with alopecia areata. Specimen: CD8+ T cells sorted from blood, collected at week 24, from a patient treated with tofacitinib. CDR3 nucleotides: TGTGCCAGCAGCATCAGGGGGAATCCTTTATGGGGCTACACCTTC. Amino acid sequence: CASSIRGNPLWGYTF.